The 2 T cell receptor beta chains below come from one sample, sequenced in a study of beta chain features in type 1 diabetes (dated by TCRdb to the late 2010s). Libraries were built with the immunoSEQ multiplex PCR assay. All of the isolated RNA was reverse transcribed with the High Capacity cDNA Reverse Transcription Kit, so expressed TCRB transcripts were sequenced. This immuneACCESS table, as held by TCRdb, lists in-frame sequences with V and J called but not all clones. Of the missing ones, under half trace to an unresolved V gene in checked studies; the others have no known cause. The sample contains some 250,000 clones, 25% to 30% of them found a single time. 4% of the sample lies in the top ten. The sequenced sample was central memory CD4+ T cells from blood. The receptors stem from a man in his thirties or forties in good health.

This clone occurred a few times. This chain joins TRBV6-1 and TRBJ2-1; D may be TRBD1 (5 bases). V was trimmed by 6 bases and J by 4 bases, leaving 10 bases between them. Germline CDR1 and CDR2: MNHNS and SASEGT. The CDR3 is made up of 13 amino acids. CDR3 sequence reads: CASSIQGYNEQFF. The CDR3 DNA reads TGTGCCAGCAGCATCCAGGGTTACAATGAGCAGTTCTTC.

In its sample, this clone was seen a few times. This chain connects TRBV9 to TRBJ2-2; D is ambiguous. Trimming cost V 10 bases and J 1 base, with 17 bases left between them. The CDR3 covers 15 residues. Looked up from germline, CDR1 is SGDLS and CDR2 is YYNGEE. CDR3 DNA: TGTGCCGGGCTAAACCCAGCGCAGAACACCGGGGAGCTGTTTTTT. Translation: CAGLNPAQNTGELFF.